There are a few counts of the clone carrying this T cell receptor (beta chain). The data belong to a study of cytomegalovirus exposure and HLA in healthy donors. About the research overall: From HLA-typed donors, an early data release held roughly 89 million unique TCRs.

The V and J ends lost 4 bases and 7 bases respectively, with 10 bases between them. Germline-derived CDR1 and CDR2 are SGHTA and FQGNSA. The CDR3 is 12 residues long. PCR primers comprised 60 Vbeta and 13 Jbeta primers. In the authors' workflow: Per a later analysis, the number of unique TCR beta chains was around 80 million, of which around 10 million were shared. Only in-frame clones appear in the TCRdb table, and some are missing; sequencing was by immunoSEQ multiplex PCR. V, J and clone size derive from that table, while D and trimming were established from the DNA sequence. The profile covers about 63,000 clones, with more than 70% appearing a single time and about 23% taken by the ten largest.

The source is a man aged 45 to 65 in good health and CMV-seropositive. The chain couples TRBV7-2 to TRBJ2-5; D may be TRBD2 (5 bases). Sequenced input: PBMCs. CDR3 residues: CASSSDWGTQYF. For the CDR3, the DNA is TGTGCCAGCAGCTCGGACTGGGGGACCCAGTACTTC. The complete variable domain, with remaining parts taken from reference TRBV7-2 and TRBJ2-5, reads GAGVSQSPSNKVTEKGKDVELRCDPISGHTALYWYRQSLGQGLEFLIYFQGNSAPDKSGLPSDRFSAERTGGSVSTLTIQRTQQEDSAVYLCASSSDWGTQYFGPGTRLLVL.